These 18 T cell receptor beta chains were sequenced from one sample in a study of blood T cell repertoires in COVID-19 (dated by TCRdb to the early 2020s). Library generation was performed with the immunoSEQ multiplex PCR assay. This is the immuneACCESS table as TCRdb keeps it, with only in-frame sequences that have V and J called. A part of the clones is gone; compared with another copy, unresolved V genes explain less than half, and the rest is unexplained. The sample includes 100,000 to 150,000 clones, with around 86% observed a single time. The top ten hold approximately 5.3% of the sample. Sequences were obtained from peripheral blood. The receptors here all came from a human donor in a cohort sampled during active COVID-19.

The chain carries TRBV13 and TRBJ1-3; TRBD1 matches at 9 bases. After removal of 8 bases from V and 0 bases from J, the junction contained 14 bases not matched to a gene. CDR3 length equals 18 residues. Germline V lookup: CDR1 PRHDT, CDR2 FYEKMQ (reference sequence). The CDR3 loop is CASLAWGQGFFSGNTIYF. DNA of the CDR3: TGTGCCAGCCTTGCCTGGGGACAGGGTTTTTTCTCTGGAAACACCATATATTTT. Full variable domain (rest looked up from reference TRBV13 and TRBJ1-3): AAGVIQSPRHLIKEKRETATLKCYPIPRHDTVYWYQQGPGQDPQFLISFYEKMQSDKGSIPDRFSAQQFSDYHSELNMSSLELGDSALYFCASLAWGQGFFSGNTIYFGEGSWLTVV.

The gene calls are TRBV28 and TRBJ2-1; 7 positions match TRBD2. Germline lookup yields CDR1 MDHEN and CDR2 SYDVKM. After removal of 3 bases from V and 8 bases from J, the junction contained 10 bases not matched to a gene. The CDR3 contains 15 residues. The CDR3 sequence: CASSLVTLGRDEQFF. CDR3 DNA: TGTGCCAGCAGTTTGGTGACCCTAGGGAGGGATGAGCAGTTCTTC.

This clone was observed a single time. This chain uses TRBV5-6 with TRBJ2-1; 14 nucleotides match TRBD2. Germline loops: CDR1 SGHDT, CDR2 YYEEEE. The CDR3 runs 17 residues. The trim removed 0 bases at V and 7 bases at J, leaving 6 bases unmatched. CDR3 sequence reads: CASSLGVWTSGRNEQFF. In DNA form, the CDR3 reads TGTGCCAGCAGCTTGGGCGTTTGGACTAGCGGGAGGAATGAGCAGTTCTTC.

The rearrangement uses TRBV20-1 and TRBJ2-3; possibly TRBD2 for D (5 bases). The CDR3 contains 11 residues. Germline CDR1 and CDR2: DFQATT and SNEGSKA (reference sequence). Trimming pared 6 bases from V and 5 bases from J, leaving 9 bases between. The CDR3 sequence: CSALSGDTQYF. The CDR3 DNA follows: TGCAGTGCCCTCAGCGGAGATACGCAGTATTTT.

The V gene is TRBV27, the J gene TRBJ1-1; 7 bases match TRBD1. There are 13 residues in the CDR3. The V segment lost 4 bases and the J segment 7 bases; nucleotides outside the gene matches: 6. CDR1 is MNHEY and CDR2 is SMNVEV in the germline V gene (reference sequence). The CDR3 sequence: CASSSRQGVEAFF. CDR3 nucleotides: TGTGCCAGCAGTTCCCGACAGGGTGTTGAAGCTTTCTTT.

The chain uses TRBV28 and TRBJ2-5; 9 bases line up with TRBD1. V lost 2 bases and J lost 2; bases outside the gene matches: 3. CDR3 length equals 15 residues. Germline CDR1 reads MDHEN; CDR2 reads SYDVKM. The CDR3 is CASSLAGTGQETQYF. CDR3 nucleotides: TGTGCCAGCAGTTTAGCCGGGACAGGGCAAGAGACCCAGTACTTC.

This clone was recorded a few times. The chain carries TRBV6-6 and TRBJ2-2; the match to TRBD1 covers 8 bases. V lost 2 bases to trimming and J lost 6 bases; unmatched junction nucleotides: 8. Germline CDR1 and CDR2: MNHNY and SVGAGI (reference sequence). The CDR3 runs to 16 residues. CDR3 nucleotides: TGTGCCAGCAGTTACAACCCAGGGGGCGGTTCCGGGGAGCTGTTTTTT. It translates to CASSYNPGGGSGELFF.

The V and J genes are TRBV9 and TRBJ1-3; D is unresolved. CDR1 and CDR2 (germline): SGDLS, YYNGEE. V was cut by 3 bases and J by 2 bases, with 12 bases left in between. This CDR3 is 15 amino acids long. The CDR3 region is CASSANPRAGNTIYF. CDR3 coding DNA: TGTGCCAGCAGCGCGAACCCGAGGGCTGGAAACACCATATATTTT.

V gene TRBV11-2 combines with J gene TRBJ2-5; 8 nucleotides agree with TRBD2. Germline CDR1 is SGHAT and CDR2 is FQNNGV. Germline trimming cut 2 bases from V and 0 bases from J; bases unmatched to any gene: 8. The CDR3 runs to 17 residues. In DNA, the CDR3 is TGTGCCAGCAGCTTAAGGTCTCTAGCGGGTAACCAAGAGACCCAGTACTTC. Residues: CASSLRSLAGNQETQYF. The whole variable domain, filled in from reference TRBV11-2 and TRBJ2-5, reads EAGVAQSPRYKIIEKRQSVAFWCNPISGHATLYWYQQILGQGPKLLIQFQNNGVVDDSQLPKDRFSAERLKGVDSTLKIQPAKLEDSAVYLCASSLRSLAGNQETQYFGPGTRLLVL.

CDR3 sequence: CASSQVSSNEKLFF. CDR3 nucleotide sequence: TGCGCCAGCAGCCAAGTCAGTTCCAATGAAAAACTGTTTTTT. This sequence joins TRBV4-3 and TRBJ1-4; unclear D gene. The ends were cut back, 1 base at V and 5 bases at J, with 8 bases in the middle. The germline V gene has CDR1 LGHNA and CDR2 YSLEER. The CDR3 loop spans 14 amino acids.

The gene calls are TRBV4-1 and TRBJ2-3; the D gene is possibly TRBD2 (6 bases). The V and J ends lost 1 base and 2 bases respectively, with 19 bases between them. CDR1 MGHRA and CDR2 YSYEKL come from the germline V gene. The CDR3 is 18 residues long. For the CDR3, the DNA is TGCGCCAGCAGCCAAGTGGGCGCGGCGGGGCTACTCACAGATACGCAGTATTTT. This sequence encodes CASSQVGAAGLLTDTQYF.

The rearrangement joins TRBV19 to TRBJ2-6, with D maybe TRBD1 (5 bases). Looked up from germline, CDR1 is LNHDA and CDR2 is SQIVND (reference sequence). V lost 5 bases, J lost 0 bases, and 8 bases lay in between. The CDR3 extends over 15 amino acids. The DNA for the CDR3 is TGTGCCAGTAGTTCCGACAGCTCTGGGGCCAACGTCCTGACTTTC. This codes for CASSSDSSGANVLTF.

The chain is built from TRBV11-2 and TRBJ2-5; 8 positions match TRBD1. The germline V gene encodes CDR1 SGHAT and CDR2 FQNNGV. The length of the CDR3 is 16 residues. V lost 3 bases to trimming and J lost 1 base; unmatched junction nucleotides: 7. CDR3 DNA: TGTGCCAGCAGCTTGGGACAGGCAACTTTCCAAGAGACCCAGTACTTC. It yields the protein CASSLGQATFQETQYF.

V and J are TRBV10-1 and TRBJ1-4; TRBD1 matches 8 bases. J was trimmed by 3 bases and V by 10 bases; bases with no gene match: 7. CDR1 and CDR2 from the germline V gene are WNHNN and SYGVQD (reference sequence). This CDR3 contains 14 residues. The CDR3 sequence is CANNRGTANEKLFF. The CDR3 DNA reads TGCGCCAACAACAGGGGGACAGCTAATGAAAAACTGTTTTTT.

The rearrangement uses TRBV14 and TRBJ2-5, with TRBD1 matching over 8 bases. Unmatched junction bases numbered 6, after V lost 1 base and J lost 5 bases. The CDR3 is 15 amino acids. Germline V lookup: CDR1 SGHDN, CDR2 FVKESK. The CDR3 spells CASSQGGRGQETQYF. DNA of the CDR3: TGTGCCAGCAGCCAAGGGGGCAGGGGGCAGGAGACCCAGTACTTC.

V gene TRBV4-1 combines with J gene TRBJ2-5; 10 bases are a match to TRBD2. The J segment lost 5 bases and the V segment lost 0 bases, leaving 9 bases of the junction unmatched. The length of the CDR3 is 17 residues. Germline loops: CDR1 MGHRA, CDR2 YSYEKL. The DNA for the CDR3 is TGCGCCAGCAGCCAAGATCGGCCCAGCGGGAGGGTTGAGACCCAGTACTTC. It encodes CASSQDRPSGRVETQYF.

The rearrangement uses TRBV10-1 and TRBJ2-7, with 9 bases lining up with TRBD1. Germline assignment: CDR1 WNHNN and CDR2 SYGVQD (reference sequence). The V segment lost 2 bases and the J segment 3 bases; nucleotides outside the gene matches: 5. The CDR3 covers 15 residues. The CDR3 nucleotides read TGCGCCAGCAGTGAGACTCCGGGACAGGGCTACGAGCAGTACTTC. It specifies CASSETPGQGYEQYF.

The V and J genes are TRBV5-1 and TRBJ2-1, with D possibly matching TRBD2 (5 bases). Per the germline V gene, CDR1 is SGHRS and CDR2 is YFSETQ. The CDR3 sequence is 16 residues long. V was cut by 0 bases and J by 1 base, with 11 bases left in between. DNA of the CDR3: TGCGCCAGCAGCTTGGGAGGGAGAGTGTCCTACAATGAGCAGTTCTTC. Translating it yields CASSLGGRVSYNEQFF. Full variable domain (outside the CDR3, taken from reference TRBV5-1 and TRBJ2-1): KAGVTQTPRYLIKTRGQQVTLSCSPISGHRSVSWYQQTPGQGLQFLFEYFSETQRNKGNFPGRFSGRQFSNSRSEMNVSTLELGDSALYLCASSLGGRVSYNEQFFGPGTRLTVL.